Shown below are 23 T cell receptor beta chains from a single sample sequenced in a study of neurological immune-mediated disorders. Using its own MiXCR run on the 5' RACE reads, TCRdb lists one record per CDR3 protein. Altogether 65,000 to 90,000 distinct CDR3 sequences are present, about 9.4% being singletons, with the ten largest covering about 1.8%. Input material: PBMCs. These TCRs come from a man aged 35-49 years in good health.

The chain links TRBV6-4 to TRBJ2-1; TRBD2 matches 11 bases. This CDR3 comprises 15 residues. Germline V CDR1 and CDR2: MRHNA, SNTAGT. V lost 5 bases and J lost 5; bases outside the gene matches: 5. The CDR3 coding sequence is TGTGCCAGCAGTCAACTAGCGGGAGAGAACAATGAGCAGTTCTTC. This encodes CASSQLAGENNEQFF.

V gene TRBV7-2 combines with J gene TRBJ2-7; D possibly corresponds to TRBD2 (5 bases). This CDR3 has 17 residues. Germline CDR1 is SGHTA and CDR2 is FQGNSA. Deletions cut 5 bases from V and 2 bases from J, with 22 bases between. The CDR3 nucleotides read TGTGCCAGCAGCCAAGATATTGGGTCGGGGTACACCTACGAGCAGTACTTC. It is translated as CASSQDIGSGYTYEQYF.

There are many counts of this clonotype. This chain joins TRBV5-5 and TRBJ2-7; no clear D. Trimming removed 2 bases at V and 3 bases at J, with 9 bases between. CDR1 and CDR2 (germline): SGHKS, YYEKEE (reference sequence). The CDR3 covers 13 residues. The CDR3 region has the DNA TGTGCCAGCAGCTTAATCCCCGACTACGAGCAGTACTTC. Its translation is CASSLIPDYEQYF.

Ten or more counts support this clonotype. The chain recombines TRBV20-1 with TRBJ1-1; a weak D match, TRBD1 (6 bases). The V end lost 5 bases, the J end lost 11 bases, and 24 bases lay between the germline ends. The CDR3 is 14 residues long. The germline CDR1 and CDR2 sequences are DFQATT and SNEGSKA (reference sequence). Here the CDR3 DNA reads TGCAGTGCTCATAAGGACAGTCACCCCGTGTACGCTTTCTTT. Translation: CSAHKDSHPVYAFF.

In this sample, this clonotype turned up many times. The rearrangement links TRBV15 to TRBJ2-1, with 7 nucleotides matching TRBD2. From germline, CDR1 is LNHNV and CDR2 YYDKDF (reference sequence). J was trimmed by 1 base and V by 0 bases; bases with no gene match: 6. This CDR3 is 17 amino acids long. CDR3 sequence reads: CATSRDTREESYNEQFF. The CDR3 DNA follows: TGTGCCACCAGCAGAGATACCCGGGAGGAATCCTACAATGAGCAGTTCTTC.

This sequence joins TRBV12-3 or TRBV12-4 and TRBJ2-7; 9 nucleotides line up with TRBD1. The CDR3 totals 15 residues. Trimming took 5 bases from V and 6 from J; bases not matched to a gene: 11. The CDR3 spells CASSLASPGQGEQYF. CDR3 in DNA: TGTGCCAGCAGTCTCGCTTCGCCGGGACAGGGCGAGCAGTACTTC.

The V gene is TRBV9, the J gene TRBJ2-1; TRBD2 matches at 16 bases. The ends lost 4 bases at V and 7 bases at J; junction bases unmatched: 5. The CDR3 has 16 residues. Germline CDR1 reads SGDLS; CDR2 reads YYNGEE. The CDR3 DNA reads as TGTGCCAGCAGCCAGGGGACTAGCGGGAGGGGGAATGAGCAGTTCTTC. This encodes CASSQGTSGRGNEQFF.

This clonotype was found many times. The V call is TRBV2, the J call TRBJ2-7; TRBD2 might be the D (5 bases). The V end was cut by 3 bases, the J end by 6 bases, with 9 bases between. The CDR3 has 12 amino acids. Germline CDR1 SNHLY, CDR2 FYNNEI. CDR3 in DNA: TGTGCCAGCAGTGAGGGCCGGGGCGAGCAGTACTTC. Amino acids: CASSEGRGEQYF.

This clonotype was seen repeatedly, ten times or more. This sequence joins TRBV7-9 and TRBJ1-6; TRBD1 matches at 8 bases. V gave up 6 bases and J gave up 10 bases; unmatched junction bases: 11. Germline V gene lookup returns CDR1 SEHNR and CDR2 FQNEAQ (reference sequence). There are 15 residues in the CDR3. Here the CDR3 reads CASSLTGERRSPLHF. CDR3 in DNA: TGTGCCAGCAGTCTGACAGGGGAAAGGAGGTCACCCCTCCACTTT. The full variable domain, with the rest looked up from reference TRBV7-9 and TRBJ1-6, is DTGVSQNPRHKITKRGQNVTFRCDPISEHNRLYWYRQTLGQGPEFLTYFQNEAQLEKSRLLSDRFSAERPKGSFSTLEIQRTEQGDSAMYLCASSLTGERRSPLHFGNGTRLTVT.

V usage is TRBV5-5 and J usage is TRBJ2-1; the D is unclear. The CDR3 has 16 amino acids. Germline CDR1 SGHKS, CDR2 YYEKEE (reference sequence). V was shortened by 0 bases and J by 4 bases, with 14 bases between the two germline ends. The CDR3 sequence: CASSLGMRITYNEQFF. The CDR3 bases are TGTGCCAGCAGCTTGGGTATGCGAATAACGTACAATGAGCAGTTCTTC.

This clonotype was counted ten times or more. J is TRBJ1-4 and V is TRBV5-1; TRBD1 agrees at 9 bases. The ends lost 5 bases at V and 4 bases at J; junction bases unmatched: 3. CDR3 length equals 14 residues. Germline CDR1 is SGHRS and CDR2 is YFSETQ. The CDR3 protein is CASRRTGVNEKLFF. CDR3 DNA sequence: TGCGCCAGCAGGAGGACAGGGGTTAATGAAAAACTGTTTTTT.

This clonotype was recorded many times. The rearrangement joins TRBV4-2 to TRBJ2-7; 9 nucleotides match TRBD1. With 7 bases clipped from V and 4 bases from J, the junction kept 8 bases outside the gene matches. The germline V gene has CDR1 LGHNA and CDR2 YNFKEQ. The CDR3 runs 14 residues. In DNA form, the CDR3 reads TGTGCCAGCACCCCGGACAGGGGAGGTTACGAGCAGTACTTC. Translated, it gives CASTPDRGGYEQYF.

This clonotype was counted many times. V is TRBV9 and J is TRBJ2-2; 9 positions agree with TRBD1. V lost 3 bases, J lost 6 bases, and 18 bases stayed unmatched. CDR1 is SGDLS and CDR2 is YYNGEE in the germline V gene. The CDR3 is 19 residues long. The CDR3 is CASSGVPPTGTGRSGELFF. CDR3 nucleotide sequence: TGTGCCAGCAGCGGAGTTCCTCCCACCGGGACAGGGAGATCCGGGGAGCTGTTTTTT.

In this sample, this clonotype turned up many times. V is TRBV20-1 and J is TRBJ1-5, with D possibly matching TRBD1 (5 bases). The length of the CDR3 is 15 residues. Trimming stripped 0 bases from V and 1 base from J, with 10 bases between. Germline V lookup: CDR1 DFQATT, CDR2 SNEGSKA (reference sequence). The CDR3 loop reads CSARDGGSSNQPQHF. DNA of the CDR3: TGCAGTGCTAGAGATGGGGGGTCGAGCAATCAGCCCCAGCATTTT.

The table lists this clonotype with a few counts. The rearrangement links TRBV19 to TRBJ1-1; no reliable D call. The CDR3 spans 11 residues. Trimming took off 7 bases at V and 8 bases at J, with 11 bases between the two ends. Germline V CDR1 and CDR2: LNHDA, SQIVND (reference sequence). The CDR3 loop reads CASTQVGEAFF. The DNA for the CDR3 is TGTGCCAGTACCCAGGTTGGGGAAGCTTTCTTT.

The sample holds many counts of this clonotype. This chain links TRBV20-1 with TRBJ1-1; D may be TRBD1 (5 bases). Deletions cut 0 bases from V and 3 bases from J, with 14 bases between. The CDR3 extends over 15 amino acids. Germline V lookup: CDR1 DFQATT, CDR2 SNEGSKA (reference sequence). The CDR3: CSARDHGQGHTEAFF. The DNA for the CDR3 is TGCAGTGCTAGAGATCACGGCCAGGGCCACACTGAAGCTTTCTTT.

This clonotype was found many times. In DNA form, the CDR3 reads TGTGCCAGCAGCTTGGCACTAGCGGGCACAGATACGCAGTATTTT. This translates into CASSLALAGTDTQYF. The rearrangement links TRBV7-2 to TRBJ2-3, with 8 bases fitting TRBD2. This CDR3 is 15 amino acids long. The junction had 3 bases not matched to a gene; V was cut back by 3 bases and J by 1 base. Germline CDR1 is SGHTA and CDR2 is FQGNSA.

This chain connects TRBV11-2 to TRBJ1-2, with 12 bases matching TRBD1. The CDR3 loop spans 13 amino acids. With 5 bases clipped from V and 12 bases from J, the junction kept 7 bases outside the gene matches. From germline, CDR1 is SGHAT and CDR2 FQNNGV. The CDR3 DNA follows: TGTGCCAGCAGCCGGGGACAGGGGGCGATTCACACCTTC. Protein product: CASSRGQGAIHTF.

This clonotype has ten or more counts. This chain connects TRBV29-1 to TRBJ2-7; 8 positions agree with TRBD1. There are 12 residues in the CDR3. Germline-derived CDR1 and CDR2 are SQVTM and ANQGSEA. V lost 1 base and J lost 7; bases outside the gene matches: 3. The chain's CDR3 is CSVEAGGEEQYF. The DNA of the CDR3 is TGCAGCGTTGAAGCAGGGGGCGAAGAGCAGTACTTC.

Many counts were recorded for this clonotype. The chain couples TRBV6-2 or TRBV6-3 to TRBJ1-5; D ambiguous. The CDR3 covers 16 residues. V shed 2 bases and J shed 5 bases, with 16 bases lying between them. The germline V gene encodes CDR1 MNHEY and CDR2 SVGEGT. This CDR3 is CASSYRRIIIDQPQHF. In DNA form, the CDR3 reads TGTGCCAGCAGTTACCGTCGAATCATCATAGATCAGCCCCAGCATTTT.

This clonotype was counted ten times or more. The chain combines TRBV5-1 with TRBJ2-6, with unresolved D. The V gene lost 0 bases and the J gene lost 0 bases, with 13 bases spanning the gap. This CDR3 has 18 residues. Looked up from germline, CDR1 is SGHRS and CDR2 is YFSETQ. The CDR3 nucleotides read TGCGCCAGCAGCTTGGACCCCTTAAGTGGCTCTGGGGCCAACGTCCTGACTTTC. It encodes CASSLDPLSGSGANVLTF.

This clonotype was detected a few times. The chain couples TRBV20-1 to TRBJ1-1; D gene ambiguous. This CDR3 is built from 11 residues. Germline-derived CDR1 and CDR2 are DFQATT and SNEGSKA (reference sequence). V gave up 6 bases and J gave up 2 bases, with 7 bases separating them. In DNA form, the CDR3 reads TGCAGTGCGGAGGGAAACACTGAAGCTTTCTTT. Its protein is CSAEGNTEAFF.

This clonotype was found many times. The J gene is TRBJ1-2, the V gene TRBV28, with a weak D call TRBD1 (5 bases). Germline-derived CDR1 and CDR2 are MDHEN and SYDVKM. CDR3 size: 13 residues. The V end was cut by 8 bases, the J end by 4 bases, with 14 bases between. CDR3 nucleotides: TGTGCCAGCCTAGGGACCAGAGCCTATGGCTACACCTTC. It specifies CASLGTRAYGYTF.